This T cell receptor beta chain emerged from a study of response to subunit inactivated influenza vaccine. This CDR3 is 15 amino acids long. V lost 6 bases, J lost 0 bases, and 9 bases stayed unmatched. Germline CDR1 is DFQATT and CDR2 is SNEGSKA (reference sequence). One entry per CDR3 protein, called by TCRdb with MiXCR from the RT-PCR reads. Of more than 550,000 distinct CDR3 sequences in the sample, about 11% were seen once. These data were likewise used in another study, on T cells expressing NK-cell markers. As that report states: Synthesis of TCR beta cDNA relied on 5'RACE template switching carrying UMIs. One observes that, in a few donors, these clonotypes were also the leading ones within the CD3+CD56-NKG2C+ fraction.

Material: PBMCs from blood, obtained on the day of vaccination. J is TRBJ2-3 and V is TRBV20-1; TRBD2 matches at 7 bases. This receptor was obtained from a man aged 45-65 years who received an inactivated influenza vaccine. The CDR3 protein is CSAPSLAESTDTQYF. In DNA form, the CDR3 reads TGCAGTGCGCCTAGCCTAGCGGAGAGCACAGATACGCAGTATTTT.